The 22 T cell receptor beta chains below come from one sample, sequenced in a study of blood T cell repertoires in COVID-19. Sequencing was performed with immunoSEQ multiplex PCR; in TCRdb, only in-frame clones are kept and a portion is missing. Seen here are around 120,000 clones, 90% observed once, and the top ten hold more than 3%. Sequenced: peripheral blood. The source is an older woman with COVID-19, enrolled during active disease.

The CDR3 region is CASSQGRVGSGANVLTF. CDR3 DNA: TGTGCCAGCAGCCAAGGCAGAGTCGGGTCTGGGGCCAACGTCCTGACTTTC. The chain combines TRBV3-1 (or the pseudogene TRBV3-2) with TRBJ2-6; D gene ambiguous. Germline loops: CDR1 LGHDT, CDR2 YNNKEL (reference sequence). This CDR3 is built from 17 residues. Trimming left V 1 base short and J 1 base short, with 11 bases between.

In nucleotides, the CDR3 is TGTGCCAGCAGTACTGGGACAGGGGTGGGGAACACTGAAGCTTTCTTT. This gives the protein CASSTGTGVGNTEAFF. This sequence joins TRBV9 and TRBJ1-1, with 10 bases identical to TRBD1. CDR1 SGDLS and CDR2 YYNGEE come from the germline V gene. With V trimmed by 5 bases and J by 1 base, 8 bases remained unmatched. CDR3 length: 16 amino acids.

This clone is a singleton in its sample. The V gene is TRBV10-2, the J gene TRBJ2-7; perhaps TRBD1 as D (6 bases). Germline-derived CDR1 and CDR2 are WSHSY and SAAADI. The CDR3 length is 14 residues. V was shortened by 4 bases and J by 2 bases, with 12 bases between the two germline ends. CDR3 amino acids: CASSGRGHTYEQYF. The DNA for the CDR3 is TGCGCCAGCAGTGGCAGGGGTCACACCTACGAGCAGTACTTC.

CDR3 DNA: TGTGCCAGCAGCCAAGCCTCCCGGGGGGCCCGGTACAATGAGCAGTTCTTC. This gives the protein CASSQASRGARYNEQFF. This rearrangement joins TRBV3-1 (or the pseudogene TRBV3-2) to TRBJ2-1, with D perhaps TRBD2 (7 bases). The CDR3 totals 17 residues. The germline V and J ends were trimmed by 1 base and 4 bases, with 17 bases remaining between them. Germline V gene lookup returns CDR1 LGHDT and CDR2 YNNKEL (reference sequence).

This chain joins TRBV5-1 and TRBJ2-7; 11 positions agree with TRBD1. The CDR3 is made up of 16 amino acids. The V segment lost 1 base and the J segment 7 bases; nucleotides outside the gene matches: 10. Germline V gene lookup returns CDR1 SGHRS and CDR2 YFSETQ. The CDR3 DNA reads TGCGCCAGCAGCTTGCCCCCGGGACAGGGGGGGGAGGAGCAGTACTTC. It is translated as CASSLPPGQGGEEQYF.

This rearrangement joins TRBV4-2 to TRBJ2-1, with 12 bases lining up with TRBD2. The CDR3 spans 19 residues. The junction had 7 bases not matched to a gene; V was cut back by 0 bases and J by 1 base. CDR1 and CDR2 (germline): LGHNA, YNFKEQ. The CDR3 reads CASSQDPSSGGASYNEQFF. CDR3 sequence (DNA): TGTGCCAGCAGCCAAGATCCCTCTAGCGGGGGGGCTTCCTACAATGAGCAGTTCTTC.

J is TRBJ2-1 and V is TRBV7-2; a possible D gene is TRBD1 (5 bases). The CDR3 is made up of 15 amino acids. V was shortened by 1 base and J by 2 bases, with 9 bases between the two germline ends. Germline CDR1 reads SGHTA; CDR2 reads FQGNSA. In DNA, the CDR3 is TGTGCCAGCAGCTTAGGAATAGGGGCCTACAATGAGCAGTTCTTC. It encodes CASSLGIGAYNEQFF.

V is TRBV4-3 and J is TRBJ1-4; a weak D match, TRBD1 (5 bases). Deletions cut 1 base from V and 4 bases from J, with 16 bases between. The CDR3 has 17 residues. The germline V gene encodes CDR1 LGHNA and CDR2 YSLEER. The CDR3 DNA is TGCGCCAGCAGCCAAGGGGGTTCGGGGGGAGATAATGAAAAACTGTTTTTT. Its protein is CASSQGGSGGDNEKLFF.

J is TRBJ2-7 and V is TRBV11-1; the D gene is possibly TRBD1 (5 bases). The germline V and J ends were trimmed by 2 bases and 7 bases, with 21 bases remaining between them. Germline V gives CDR1 SGHAT, CDR2 FQDESV (reference sequence). This CDR3 is 16 amino acids long. CDR3 in amino acids: CASSLTRTGQIGEQYF. CDR3 bases: TGTGCCAGCAGCTTAACTCGGACCGGACAAATTGGTGAGCAGTACTTC.

The chain links TRBV7-9 to TRBJ1-2, with a tentative D call TRBD1 (5 bases). CDR3 length: 13 amino acids. The V gene's germline CDR1 is SEHNR and CDR2 FQNEAQ (reference sequence). With 7 bases removed from V and 3 bases from J, the gap between germline ends came to 12 bases. The CDR3 nucleotides read TGTGCCAGCACTCCGGGGGGTCACTATGGCTACACCTTC. Its protein is CASTPGGHYGYTF.

This chain connects TRBV27 to TRBJ2-7; D is unresolved. Trimming stripped 0 bases from V and 2 bases from J, with 8 bases between. Germline values: CDR1 MNHEY, CDR2 SMNVEV (reference sequence). This CDR3 contains 14 residues. The CDR3 here is CASSLSPLPYEQYF. CDR3 nucleotide sequence: TGTGCCAGCAGTTTATCCCCCCTTCCCTACGAGCAGTACTTC.

As regards this clone: One junction end disagrees with the germline gene, perhaps due to a read error. CDR3 residues: CASRLGLAGQSTDTQYF. The DNA of the CDR3 is TGTGCCAGCAGATTAGGACTAGCGGGCCAATCCACAGATACGCAGTATTTT. The V and J genes are TRBV7-2 and TRBJ2-3; TRBD2 matches 11 bases. The germline V gene encodes CDR1 SGHTA and CDR2 FQGNSA. The CDR3 spans 17 residues.

The gene calls are TRBV28 and TRBJ1-1; no clear D gene. The CDR3 covers 16 residues. Germline values: CDR1 MDHEN, CDR2 SYDVKM. V was cut by 8 bases and J by 0 bases, with 19 bases left in between. As DNA, the CDR3 is TGTGCCAGCTCGGGTCCTATTGCGACCATGAACACTGAAGCTTTCTTT. Amino acids: CASSGPIATMNTEAFF.

DNA for the CDR3: TGTGCCAGCAGCTTAGGGACAGGCGCCAGGACAGATACGCAGTATTTT. Protein sequence: CASSLGTGARTDTQYF. This rearrangement joins TRBV7-3 to TRBJ2-3, with 8 positions matching TRBD1. CDR1 and CDR2 from the germline V gene are SGHTA and FQGTGA. CDR3 length: 16 residues. J was trimmed by 3 bases and V by 2 bases; bases with no gene match: 7.

V is TRBV10-3 and J is TRBJ1-1, with 7 bases that match TRBD1. The CDR3 contains 20 residues. V was pared by 3 bases and J by 1 base, with 20 bases of the junction left unmatched. CDR1 and CDR2 from the germline V gene are ENHRY and SYGVKD. The CDR3 reads CAISDAKSGTGAAWNTEAFF. DNA of the CDR3: TGTGCCATCAGTGATGCGAAGTCTGGAACAGGGGCGGCTTGGAACACTGAAGCTTTCTTT.

The rearrangement links TRBV5-1 to TRBJ2-3; 12 bases align to TRBD2. In germline, CDR1 is SGHRS, CDR2 YFSETQ. V lost 4 bases and J lost 1; bases outside the gene matches: 4. The CDR3 has 16 amino acids. For the CDR3, the DNA is TGCGCCAGCAGCCGACTAGCGGGGGAGGGCACAGATACGCAGTATTTT. Its translation is CASSRLAGEGTDTQYF.

The J gene is TRBJ1-4, the V gene TRBV6-5; the D is unclear. There are 15 residues in the CDR3. Germline assignment: CDR1 MNHEY and CDR2 SVGAGI. Trimming cost V 0 bases and J 0 bases, with 5 bases left between them. The CDR3 region has the DNA TGTGCCAGCAGTTACTCGACTGCAACTAATGAAAAACTGTTTTTT. It is translated as CASSYSTATNEKLFF.

The rearrangement uses TRBV11-3 and TRBJ2-2, with 8 nucleotides matching TRBD1. The V segment lost 1 base and the J segment 7 bases; nucleotides outside the gene matches: 5. Germline CDR1 SGHNT, CDR2 YENEEA. This CDR3 is 15 amino acids long. This chain's CDR3 is CASSLGQGALGELFF. Here the CDR3 DNA reads TGTGCCAGCAGCTTAGGGCAGGGGGCGCTCGGGGAGCTGTTTTTT. Combining the CDR3 with reference TRBV11-3 and TRBJ2-2 gives the whole variable domain EAGVVQSPRYKIIEKKQPVAFWCNPISGHNTLYWYLQNLGQGPELLIRYENEEAVDDSQLPKDRFSAERLKGVDSTLKIQPAELGDSAVYLCASSLGQGALGELFFGEGSRLTVL.

This clone appeared many times. The genes are TRBV2 and TRBJ2-7, with D hard to call. Germline V gives CDR1 SNHLY, CDR2 FYNNEI. This CDR3 is built from 13 residues. The ends were cut back, 2 bases at V and 5 bases at J, with 10 bases in the middle. CDR3 amino acids: CASSERLPNEQYF. CDR3 nucleotides: TGTGCCAGCAGTGAAAGACTGCCAAACGAGCAGTACTTC.

The chain links TRBV7-9 to TRBJ1-2; TRBD1 aligns across 7 bases. Germline trimming cut 7 bases from V and 4 bases from J; bases unmatched to any gene: 6. This CDR3 comprises 13 residues. The germline CDR1 and CDR2 sequences are SEHNR and FQNEAQ (reference sequence). As DNA, the CDR3 is TGTGCCAGCACCCGACAGGGATCCTATGGCTACACCTTC. Its translation: CASTRQGSYGYTF.

CDR3 loop: CASSYFQVGSPDTQYF. The CDR3 nucleotides read TGTGCCAGCAGTTACTTTCAGGTGGGGAGTCCAGATACGCAGTATTTT. The chain recombines TRBV6-5 with TRBJ2-3; D is perhaps TRBD2 (5 bases). Germline CDR1 is MNHEY and CDR2 is SVGAGI. CDR3 length equals 16 residues. V was pared by 1 base and J by 4 bases, with 15 bases between.

CDR3 loop: CASSPLRGGDEQFF. CDR3 sequence (DNA): TGTGCCAGCTCACCACTAAGGGGTGGGGATGAGCAGTTCTTC. The genes are TRBV18 and TRBJ2-1; maybe TRBD1 (5 bases). Deletions cut 1 base from V and 8 bases from J, with 12 bases between. The CDR3 has 14 residues. Germline CDR1 reads KGHSH; CDR2 reads LQKENI.